One and the same sample provided the 18 T cell receptor beta chains below, sequenced in a study of T cell responses to AZD1222 COVID-19 vaccine. Generated by immunoSEQ multiplex PCR, the TCRdb table keeps only in-frame clones and is missing some. The sample holds 95,000 to 100,000 clones, 88% seen once. Sequenced material: peripheral blood, taken 28 days after the second AZD1222 dose. These receptors were taken from an adult who received the AZD1222 COVID-19 vaccine.

The rearrangement uses TRBV6-6 and TRBJ1-6; tentative D call: TRBD1 (5 bases). V was cut by 7 bases and J by 7 bases, with 14 bases left in between. CDR3 length equals 14 residues. The germline V gene encodes CDR1 MNHNY and CDR2 SVGAGI (reference sequence). The DNA for the CDR3 is TGTGCCAGCACGGAGGGGATAGGGAATTCACCCCTCCACTTT. Residues: CASTEGIGNSPLHF.

The CDR3 sequence: CASSQDRAGTEAFF. As DNA, the CDR3 is TGTGCCAGCAGCCAAGACAGGGCCGGGACTGAAGCTTTCTTT. The rearrangement uses TRBV4-2 and TRBJ1-1, with D maybe TRBD1 (5 bases). V lost 0 bases and J lost 5, with 10 bases in between. There are 14 residues in the CDR3. Germline V gene sequence: CDR1 LGHNA, CDR2 YNFKEQ.

This chain links TRBV7-2 with TRBJ1-2; TRBD1 might be the D (5 bases). Germline values: CDR1 SGHTA, CDR2 FQGNSA. This CDR3 is built from 12 residues. V was cut by 5 bases and J by 6 bases, with 10 bases left in between. This CDR3 reads CASSPDKNGYTF. CDR3 bases: TGTGCCAGCAGCCCGGACAAAAATGGCTACACCTTC.

The chain combines TRBV10-3 with TRBJ1-1, with D possibly being TRBD1 (6 bases). The CDR3 has 13 residues. V was shortened by 5 bases and J by 7 bases, with 14 bases between the two germline ends. Germline CDR1 and CDR2: ENHRY and SYGVKD. The CDR3 protein is CAISPRTELEAFF. The CDR3, as DNA: TGTGCCATCAGTCCCCGGACAGAACTTGAAGCTTTCTTT.

The chain couples TRBV19 to TRBJ1-5; D unresolved. CDR3 length: 13 amino acids. Germline V gene sequence: CDR1 LNHDA, CDR2 SQIVND (reference sequence). Trimming removed 3 bases from V and 0 bases from J, with 3 bases in between. The CDR3 here is CASSMDSNQPQHF. The CDR3 bases are TGTGCCAGTAGTATGGATAGCAATCAGCCCCAGCATTTT. Full variable domain (remainder filled in from reference TRBV19 and TRBJ1-5): DGGITQSPKYLFRKEGQNVTLSCEQNLNHDAMYWYRQDPGQGLRLIYYSQIVNDFQKGDIAEGYSVSREKKESFPLTVTSAQKNPTAFYLCASSMDSNQPQHFGDGTRLSIL.

J is TRBJ2-6 and V is TRBV4-1, with D hard to call. The CDR3 length is 18 residues. V dropped 0 bases and J dropped 0 bases, with 12 bases sitting between them. CDR1 and CDR2 from the germline V gene are MGHRA and YSYEKL. The CDR3 spells CASSQDGVMSSGANVLTF. CDR3 nucleotides: TGCGCCAGCAGCCAAGATGGGGTGATGAGCTCTGGGGCCAACGTCCTGACTTTC.

This clone is a singleton in its sample. The genes are TRBV29-1 and TRBJ1-2; 7 nucleotides match TRBD1. V gave up 7 bases and J gave up 0 bases; unmatched junction bases: 8. In germline, CDR1 is SQVTM, CDR2 ANQGSEA. The CDR3 runs to 14 residues. The CDR3 is CSADRDSANYGYTF. The CDR3 nucleotides read TGCAGCGCCGACCGGGACAGCGCTAACTATGGCTACACCTTC.

This clone has just one count. The gene calls are TRBV7-3 and TRBJ2-1; 9 bases align to TRBD2. Germline loops: CDR1 SGHTA, CDR2 FQGTGA. CDR3 length: 15 amino acids. J gave up 0 bases and V 6 bases, and 3 bases lay outside the gene matches. The CDR3: CASRFSGSSYNEQFF. CDR3 bases: TGTGCCAGCAGGTTTAGCGGGAGCTCCTACAATGAGCAGTTCTTC. The complete variable domain, with remaining parts taken from reference TRBV7-3 and TRBJ2-1, reads GAGVSQTPSNKVTEKGKYVELRCDPISGHTALYWYRQSLGQGPEFLIYFQGTGAADDSGLPNDRFFAVRPEGSVSTLKIQRTERGDSAVYLCASRFSGSSYNEQFFGPGTRLTVL.

This rearrangement joins TRBV7-8 to TRBJ1-3; D is ambiguous. With 6 bases removed from V and 2 bases from J, the gap between germline ends came to 11 bases. There are 14 residues in the CDR3. Germline V CDR1 and CDR2: SGHVS, FQNEAQ. The CDR3 DNA reads TGTGCCAGCAGAGGCGGACGGACTGGAAACACCATATATTTT. It is translated as CASRGGRTGNTIYF.

The rearrangement uses TRBV3-1 (or the pseudogene TRBV3-2) and TRBJ1-5; D is undetermined. Germline CDR1 reads LGHDT; CDR2 reads YNNKEL (reference sequence). Trimming took off 5 bases at V and 5 bases at J, with 10 bases between the two ends. The CDR3 runs to 13 residues. The CDR3 sequence: CASSAREDQPQHF. The CDR3 bases are TGTGCCAGCAGCGCAAGGGAGGATCAGCCCCAGCATTTT.

The rearrangement links TRBV6-5 to TRBJ2-7; D gene unclear. Germline V CDR1 and CDR2: MNHEY, SVGAGI. Trimming cost V 0 bases and J 3 bases, with 6 bases left between them. This CDR3 contains 13 residues. The DNA for the CDR3 is TGTGCCAGCAGTTACTCTTTGGTCTACGAGCAGTACTTC. It yields the protein CASSYSLVYEQYF.

This clone has a handful of counts. V is TRBV7-3 and J is TRBJ2-7; D is possibly TRBD2 (6 bases). CDR3 length: 14 residues. The ends were cut back, 2 bases at V and 6 bases at J, with 14 bases in the middle. Germline-derived CDR1 and CDR2 are SGHTA and FQGTGA. This CDR3 is CASSLDGSIGEQYF. DNA for the CDR3: TGTGCCAGCAGCTTAGACGGGAGTATCGGCGAGCAGTACTTC.

The chain recombines TRBV10-3 with TRBJ2-3, with 12 bases lining up with TRBD2. CDR3 size: 17 residues. The germline V gene encodes CDR1 ENHRY and CDR2 SYGVKD. The trim removed 0 bases at V and 5 bases at J, leaving 6 bases unmatched. Written as DNA, the CDR3 is TGTGCCATCAGTGAGTCCGCTAGCGGGAGGGATGGAGATACGCAGTATTTT. Its protein product is CAISESASGRDGDTQYF.

The V and J genes are TRBV30 and TRBJ2-2; D might be TRBD2 (6 bases). The V end lost 3 bases, the J end lost 1 base, and 21 bases lay between the germline ends. This CDR3 spans 18 amino acids. Germline V gene lookup returns CDR1 GTSNPN and CDR2 SVGIG (reference sequence). CDR3 amino acids: CAWSARGSRWRNTGELFF. The CDR3 bases are TGTGCCTGGAGCGCCCGGGGGTCTAGATGGAGGAACACCGGGGAGCTGTTTTTT.

The chain joins TRBV7-2 to TRBJ2-1; D is unresolved. CDR1 and CDR2 (germline): SGHTA, FQGNSA. V gave up 5 bases and J gave up 8 bases, with 13 bases separating them. The CDR3 is made up of 13 amino acids. The CDR3 DNA is TGTGCCAGCAGCAACGTCCCTGGAGATGAGCAGTTCTTC. This translates into CASSNVPGDEQFF.

The chain joins TRBV6-5 to TRBJ1-6; D gene uncertain. V was trimmed by 10 bases and J by 8 bases, leaving 15 bases between them. The V gene's germline CDR1 is MNHEY and CDR2 SVGAGI. The CDR3 consists of 13 residues. CDR3 nucleotides: TGTGCCACCACGGGCCTTAGGGATTCACCCCTCCACTTT. Translation gives CATTGLRDSPLHF.

The J gene is TRBJ2-2, the V gene TRBV5-1; no reliable D call. The CDR3 is 13 amino acids. Germline CDR1 and CDR2: SGHRS and YFSETQ. Trimming pared 3 bases from V and 8 bases from J, leaving 11 bases between. The CDR3 region has the DNA TGCGCCAGCAGCTCTGACTCATCGGGGGAGCTGTTTTTT. It translates to CASSSDSSGELFF. The whole variable domain, remainder taken from reference TRBV5-1 and TRBJ2-2, is KAGVTQTPRYLIKTRGQQVTLSCSPISGHRSVSWYQQTPGQGLQFLFEYFSETQRNKGNFPGRFSGRQFSNSRSEMNVSTLELGDSALYLCASSSDSSGELFFGEGSRLTVL.

V and J are TRBV2 and TRBJ1-2; 10 bases align to TRBD1. V trimming: 5 bases; J trimming: 7 bases; junction bases outside the gene matches: 7. From germline, CDR1 is SNHLY and CDR2 FYNNEI. The CDR3 has 14 residues. The chain's CDR3 is CASSKRQGASGYTF. The CDR3 nucleotides read TGTGCCAGCAGTAAAAGACAGGGGGCTTCTGGCTACACCTTC.